Reported below is one T cell receptor beta chain. Its specificity is unknown. TCRdb keeps only in-frame clones here, not all; method: immunoSEQ multiplex PCR. The sample includes approximately 57,000 clones, just over 90% of them seen just once. The V gene's germline CDR1 is SGHRS and CDR2 YFSETQ. The CDR3 runs 18 residues. V gave up 0 bases and J gave up 3 bases; unmatched junction bases: 4. The sample belongs to a study of cytomegalovirus exposure and HLA in healthy donors. Overall study findings and caveats: In vitro experiments confirmed that three CMV-associated chains were specific for CMV antigens. Reported performance of the classifier showed diagnosis of cytomegalovirus status with high specificity and sensitivity.

This TCR derives from a young woman in good health and CMV-seronegative. The V call is TRBV5-1, the J call TRBJ2-6; 12 positions agree with TRBD1. Material: PBMCs. The CDR3 region has the DNA TGCGCCAGCAGCTTGGTAGGGACAGGGGGCTATGGGGCCAACGTCCTGACTTTC. It is translated as CASSLVGTGGYGANVLTF.